This T cell receptor beta chain was sequenced in a study of blood T cell repertoires in COVID-19 (dated by TCRdb to about 2020). Some background on the complete study: Samples covering the acute and convalescent phases of COVID-19 were provided by collaborators in the United States, Italy and Spain. The prospective study material was composed of cDNA or gDNA derived from T cells, B-cell-depleted T cells, or PBMCs. The dataset comprised deeply sampled blood TCRbeta repertoires from subjects exposed to, actively infected with, or recovered from COVID-19. The repertoires were released in a freely available public database intended as a resource for research on the immune response to SARS-CoV-2. Samples were obtained from the ongoing ImmuneRACE study (first 160 participants) and from 950 to 1,500 subjects provided by 6 global collaborators. Nearly every sample came with metadata listing a de-identified subject ID, COVID-19 status, age in years and sex. Where HLA class I and class II types were available, the types were taken from metadata supplied by the sample provider, not from assay-based typing. Study-level results and caveats: The amount of clinical and demographic metadata varied by source and participant and was provided uncurated.

Germline trimming amounts to 6 bases on V and 4 bases on J, with 3 as the count of junction bases outside the gene matches. CDR1 is given as MRHNA and CDR2 as SNTAGT, both from the germline V gene. From the cysteine up to the phenylalanine, the CDR3 has a length of 13 residues. Of all the DNA, just the CDR3 is kept, 39 bases in frame from base 1. Collaborating institutions collected whole blood in K2EDTA tubes following their own protocols. For TCRbeta analysis, collaborators shipped samples in one of three forms: frozen whole blood, isolated PBMCs, or DNA extracted from either of those sample types. TCRbeta CDR3 regions were amplified from genomic DNA using the immunoSEQ Assay, a bias-controlled multiplex PCR. The authors processed their data as follows. Nucleated cell counts per sample were estimated from amplification of reference gene primers within the assay. Sequence reads were collapsed and filtered to measure the absolute abundance of every unique TCRbeta CDR3 rearrangement. For each sample, productive Simpson clonality was calculated as the square root of Simpson's diversity index over productive rearrangements. TCRdb mirrors the immuneACCESS table, restricted to in-frame sequences. Some clones are absent from its copies; in checked studies, under half trace to an unresolved V gene, and the reason for the others is unknown. V, J and clone size are those of that table, while D and trimming were read from the DNA. The sample yields roughly 89,000 clones; approximately 80% were counted once. 15% to 19% of the sample is taken by the ten largest.

Turning to this clone: The target of this receptor is not known. Base quality data are lacking; no much larger clone is found one base away.

The clonotype comes from an elderly woman with acute or convalescent COVID-19. Sequenced input: peripheral blood. The V and J genes are TRBV6-4 and TRBJ1-1; TRBD1 fits 9 bases in the junction. The CDR3: CASSPGQGTEAFF. The DNA is TGTGCCAGCAGCCCGGGACAGGGCACTGAAGCTTTCTTT.